These T cell receptor beta chains were read from a single sample in a study of cytomegalovirus exposure and HLA in healthy donors. The repertoire was sequenced with immunoSEQ multiplex PCR; TCRdb's copy has only in-frame clones and lacks some. The table has 100,000 to 130,000 clones, under 80% seen once. Sequencing was carried out using PBMCs. All receptors come from a woman aged 40 to 49 in good health and CMV-seropositive. CDR3s include the opening cysteine and the closing phenylalanine or tryptophan. The D gene is left open where the match is weak. Expanded clones get a size class; other rows say once, few or many, or leave the size out.

J,V,D,size,CDR3,DNA
TRBJ2-1,TRBV9,.,.,CASSPQGGEYNEQFF,TGTGCCAGCAGCCCCCAGGGCGGAGAGTACAATGAGCAGTTCTTC
TRBJ2-7,TRBV18,.,.,CASSGQTYEQYF,TGTGCCAGCTCGGGCCAAACCTACGAGCAGTACTTC
TRBJ1-4,TRBV4-1,.,.,CASSLLGGEKLFF,TGCGCCAGCAGCCTCCTGGGGGGGGAAAAACTGTTTTTT
TRBJ2-1,TRBV7-2,TRBD2,.,CASSLGLAGGRYNEQFF,TGTGCCAGCAGCCTCGGGCTAGCGGGGGGGCGCTACAATGAGCAGTTCTTC
TRBJ2-1,TRBV7-9,TRBD2,.,CASSPSGGAWDEQFF,TGTGCCAGCAGTCCGAGCGGGGGGGCCTGGGATGAGCAGTTCTTC
TRBJ2-7,TRBV27,TRBD2,few,CASSLSAPLAGGLYEQYF,TGTGCCAGCAGTTTATCCGCCCCTCTAGCGGGGGGTCTCTACGAGCAGTACTTC
TRBJ2-3,TRBV6-5,.,.,CASSYSGQNTDTQYF,TGTGCCAGCAGTTACTCAGGACAGAACACAGATACGCAGTATTTT
TRBJ1-1,TRBV7-3,TRBD1,once,CASSSPGGNTEAFF,TGTGCCAGCAGTAGTCCAGGGGGGAACACTGAAGCTTTCTTT
TRBJ1-6,TRBV9,TRBD1,.,CASSVAKGGQASNSPLHF,TGTGCCAGCAGCGTAGCTAAAGGAGGACAGGCGTCTAATTCACCCCTCCACTTT
TRBJ1-4,TRBV4-2,.,.,CASSQAQATNEKLFF,TGTGCCAGCAGCCAAGCGCAGGCAACTAATGAAAAACTGTTTTTT